The sequence of this T cell receptor (beta chain) was determined in a study of molecular identifiers for immune sequencing clone quantification. TCRdb reprocessed the PCR reads with MiXCR, giving one entry per CDR3 protein. The sample has roughly 97,000 distinct CDR3 sequences, 20% to 25% seen once. Trimming took off 2 bases at V and 1 base at J, with 8 bases between the two ends. The CDR3 runs 14 residues. CDR1 is SEHNR and CDR2 is FQNEAQ in the germline V gene (reference sequence). The chain recombines TRBV7-9 with TRBJ1-1; D might be TRBD1 (5 bases). The origin of this receptor is a human donor in good health. Some libraries in this study had Jurkat cell RNA spiked in. The specimen was naive CD8+ T cells from blood, with Jurkat cell RNA spiked in. Subset in this sample: FACS-sorted CD8+CD4-CCR7+CD45RA+ naive T cells. The chain's CDR3 is CASSLLRANTEAFF. The CDR3 region has the DNA TGTGCCAGCAGCTTACTCAGGGCGAACACTGAAGCTTTCTTT.